These 10 T cell receptor beta chains originate from one sample sequenced in a study of sequential checkpoint blockade in melanoma. The treatment: randomized to nivolumab then ipilimumab (arm A) or the reverse (arm B). Libraries were prepared by immunoSEQ multiplex PCR; TCRdb keeps only in-frame clonotypes and omits some of them. The sample has tens of thousands of clones, around 86% seen once. This specimen was CD8+ T cells sorted from blood (inferred from file names), taken from a patient given nivolumab and ipilimumab in sequence. These receptors all come from a human donor with melanoma.

The V call is TRBV4-2, the J call TRBJ1-1; 10 nucleotides line up with TRBD1. The CDR3 runs to 16 residues. Germline V gives CDR1 LGHNA, CDR2 YNFKEQ. V dropped 4 bases and J dropped 5; count of bases not matched to a gene: 10. The chain's CDR3 is CASSPTGGMGRTEAFF. CDR3 sequence (DNA): TGTGCCAGCAGCCCGACAGGGGGCATGGGTAGGACTGAAGCTTTCTTT.

The table lists this clone with a few counts. J is TRBJ1-3 and V is TRBV18, with 9 bases matching TRBD1. This CDR3 comprises 16 residues. Losses at the gene ends were 3 bases for V and 8 bases for J; bases not matched to a gene: 11. Germline CDR1 is KGHSH and CDR2 is LQKENI. CDR3 DNA: TGTGCCAGCTCACCGGGACAGGGTATCGGCGGAGACACCATATATTTT. Translated, it gives CASSPGQGIGGDTIYF.

The rearrangement uses TRBV30 and TRBJ1-5, with D hard to call. Germline V gives CDR1 GTSNPN, CDR2 SVGIG (reference sequence). V was trimmed by 2 bases and J by 2 bases, leaving 16 bases between them. The CDR3 contains 16 residues. The CDR3 DNA is TGTGCCTGGAGTACGAAACGGGGTTTCGGCAATCAGCCCCAGCATTTT. Translating it yields CAWSTKRGFGNQPQHF.

This rearrangement joins TRBV7-8 to TRBJ2-1; 7 bases are shared with TRBD2. Germline lookup yields CDR1 SGHVS and CDR2 FQNEAQ. The CDR3 contains 15 residues. J gave up 9 bases and V 3 bases, and 11 bases lay outside the gene matches. CDR3 nucleotide sequence: TGTGCCAGCAGCTTTGGGGGAGGGCCGTTTAGTGAGCAGTTCTTC. Amino acids: CASSFGGGPFSEQFF.

The chain has TRBV10-2 and TRBJ2-7; TRBD2 matches 14 bases. The CDR3 sequence is 14 residues long. With 3 bases clipped from V and 11 bases from J, the junction kept 6 bases outside the gene matches. CDR1 and CDR2 from the germline V gene are WSHSY and SAAADI. The CDR3 protein is CASSDWGLAGVEYF. The DNA for the CDR3 is TGCGCCAGCAGTGATTGGGGACTAGCGGGAGTTGAGTACTTC.

V usage is TRBV27 and J usage is TRBJ2-1; the D is unclear. Germline-derived CDR1 and CDR2 are MNHEY and SMNVEV (reference sequence). The V gene lost 5 bases and the J gene lost 4 bases, with 3 bases spanning the gap. The CDR3 length is 11 residues. In DNA form, the CDR3 reads TGTGCCAGCAGTCAATACAATGAGCAGTTCTTC. It yields the protein CASSQYNEQFF.

The rearrangement uses TRBV30 and TRBJ1-5; 7 bases fit TRBD1. The germline CDR1 and CDR2 sequences are GTSNPN and SVGIG (reference sequence). Trimming removed 5 bases from V and 0 bases from J; junction bases left unmatched: 7. The CDR3 covers 15 residues. This chain's CDR3 is CAWSRGTDSNQPQHF. DNA for the CDR3: TGTGCCTGGTCAAGAGGGACAGATAGCAATCAGCCCCAGCATTTT.

The chain carries TRBV19 and TRBJ2-2; 7 nucleotides line up with TRBD2. The CDR3 length is 13 residues. V shed 3 bases and J 7 bases; nucleotides not matched to a gene: 2. The germline V gene has CDR1 LNHDA and CDR2 SQIVND (reference sequence). CDR3 coding DNA: TGTGCCAGTAGTATCTGGGAGGGCGGGGAGCTGTTTTTT. Its protein product is CASSIWEGGELFF.

The V call is TRBV5-4, the J call TRBJ2-7, with a tentative D call TRBD1 (6 bases). V lost 3 bases, J lost 3 bases, and 13 bases lay in between. There are 14 residues in the CDR3. Germline CDR1 SGHNT, CDR2 YYREEE (reference sequence). In DNA, the CDR3 is TGTGCCAGCAGCTCATCAGGGGACAACTACGAGCAGTACTTC. It yields the protein CASSSSGDNYEQYF.

Only one count was recorded for this clone. The V gene is TRBV19, the J gene TRBJ2-3; D remains unclear. The CDR3 covers 14 residues. CDR1 is LNHDA and CDR2 is SQIVND in the germline V gene (reference sequence). V lost 5 bases and J 3 bases, leaving 12 bases between the germline ends. CDR3 bases: TGTGCCAGTAGTTCGGCGCTCGGGACAGATACGCAGTATTTT. This sequence encodes CASSSALGTDTQYF.